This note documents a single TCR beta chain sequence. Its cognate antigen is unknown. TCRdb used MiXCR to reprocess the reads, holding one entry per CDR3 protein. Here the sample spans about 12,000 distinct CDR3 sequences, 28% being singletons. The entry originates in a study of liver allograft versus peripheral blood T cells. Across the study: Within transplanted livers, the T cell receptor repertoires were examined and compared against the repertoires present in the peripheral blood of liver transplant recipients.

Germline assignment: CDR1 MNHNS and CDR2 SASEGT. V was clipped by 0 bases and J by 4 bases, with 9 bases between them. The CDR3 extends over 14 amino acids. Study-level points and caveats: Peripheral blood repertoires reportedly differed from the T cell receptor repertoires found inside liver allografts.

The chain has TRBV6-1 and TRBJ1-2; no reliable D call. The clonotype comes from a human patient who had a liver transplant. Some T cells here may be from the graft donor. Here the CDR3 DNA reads TGTGCCAGCAGTGAAGCATCAGAGGGCTATGGCTACACCTTC. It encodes CASSEASEGYGYTF.